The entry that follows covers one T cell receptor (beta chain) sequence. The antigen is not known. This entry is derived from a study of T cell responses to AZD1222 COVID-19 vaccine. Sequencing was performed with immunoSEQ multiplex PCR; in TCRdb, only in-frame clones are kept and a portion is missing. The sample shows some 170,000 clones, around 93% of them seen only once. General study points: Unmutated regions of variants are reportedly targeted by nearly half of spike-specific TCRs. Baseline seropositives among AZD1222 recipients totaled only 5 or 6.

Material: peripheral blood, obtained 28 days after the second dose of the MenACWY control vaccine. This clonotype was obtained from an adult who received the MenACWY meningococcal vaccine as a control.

The CDR3 coding sequence is TGTGCCAGCACCCCATGGGGGGACACTGAAGCTTTCTTT. Protein product: CASTPWGDTEAFF. The J gene is TRBJ1-1, the V gene TRBV28; possibly TRBD1 for D (5 bases). The ends were cut back, 7 bases at V and 3 bases at J, with 12 bases in the middle. Germline-derived CDR1 and CDR2 are MDHEN and SYDVKM. The CDR3 is 13 amino acids.